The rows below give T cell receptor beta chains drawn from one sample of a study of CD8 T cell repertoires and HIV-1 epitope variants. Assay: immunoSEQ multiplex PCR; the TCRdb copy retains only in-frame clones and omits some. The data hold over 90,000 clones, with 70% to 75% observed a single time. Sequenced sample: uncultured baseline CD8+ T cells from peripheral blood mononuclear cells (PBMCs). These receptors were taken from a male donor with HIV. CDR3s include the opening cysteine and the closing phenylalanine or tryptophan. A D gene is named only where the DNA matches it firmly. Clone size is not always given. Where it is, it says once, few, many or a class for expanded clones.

cdr3_aa: CASSVGRGHNQPQHF; v_call: TRBV9; d_call: .; clone_size: .; j_call: TRBJ1-5
cdr3_aa: CASSVGTGEYGYTF; v_call: TRBV6-6; d_call: TRBD1; clone_size: once; j_call: TRBJ1-2
cdr3_aa: CATSSAGTYEQYF; v_call: TRBV15; d_call: .; clone_size: .; j_call: TRBJ2-7
cdr3_aa: CASSVESDNEKLFF; v_call: TRBV2; d_call: .; clone_size: .; j_call: TRBJ1-4
cdr3_aa: CASVGSGDYSYNEQFF; v_call: TRBV25-1; d_call: .; clone_size: few; j_call: TRBJ2-1
cdr3_aa: CASSARDSATDTQYF; v_call: TRBV7-9; d_call: .; clone_size: many; j_call: TRBJ2-3
cdr3_aa: CASSLEFRDTQYF; v_call: TRBV6-6; d_call: .; clone_size: few; j_call: TRBJ2-3
cdr3_aa: CASSQGLEAFF; v_call: TRBV19; d_call: .; clone_size: few; j_call: TRBJ1-1
cdr3_aa: CASNRPQGTGELFF; v_call: TRBV28; d_call: .; clone_size: once; j_call: TRBJ2-2
cdr3_aa: CASGSGTGTYEQYF; v_call: TRBV5-6; d_call: TRBD1; clone_size: .; j_call: TRBJ2-7
cdr3_aa: CASSDIGGTQYF; v_call: TRBV6-1; d_call: .; clone_size: .; j_call: TRBJ2-5
cdr3_aa: CASRPEGRATDTQYF; v_call: TRBV6-1; d_call: .; clone_size: .; j_call: TRBJ2-3
cdr3_aa: CASSLGVRGEDNSPLHF; v_call: TRBV5-6; d_call: .; clone_size: .; j_call: TRBJ1-6
cdr3_aa: CASSFFPNTDTQYF; v_call: TRBV5-4; d_call: .; clone_size: .; j_call: TRBJ2-3
cdr3_aa: CSATGFDGEKLFF; v_call: TRBV29-1; d_call: .; clone_size: .; j_call: TRBJ1-4
cdr3_aa: CASSLGDRNTDTQYF; v_call: TRBV5-1; d_call: TRBD1; clone_size: .; j_call: TRBJ2-3
cdr3_aa: CAWSEDRYGYTF; v_call: TRBV30; d_call: .; clone_size: .; j_call: TRBJ1-2
cdr3_aa: CASSIDVGSGQPQHF; v_call: TRBV19; d_call: .; clone_size: few; j_call: TRBJ1-5
cdr3_aa: CASSLGDSSTDTQYF; v_call: TRBV5-4; d_call: .; clone_size: .; j_call: TRBJ2-3
cdr3_aa: CSAPGHNVEEQYF; v_call: TRBV29-1; d_call: .; clone_size: once; j_call: TRBJ2-7
cdr3_aa: CASSPFTGYNEQFF; v_call: TRBV14; d_call: .; clone_size: few; j_call: TRBJ2-1
cdr3_aa: CASSQYGTGLEEQYF; v_call: TRBV5-1; d_call: .; clone_size: .; j_call: TRBJ2-7
cdr3_aa: CASSPGVRSYQETQYF; v_call: TRBV5-8; d_call: .; clone_size: few; j_call: TRBJ2-5
cdr3_aa: CTSSIVAGRNQPQHF; v_call: TRBV19; d_call: .; clone_size: .; j_call: TRBJ1-5
cdr3_aa: CASSFRLDQYF; v_call: TRBV7-2; d_call: .; clone_size: .; j_call: TRBJ2-5
cdr3_aa: CASSQDSTGGPYNEQFF; v_call: TRBV4-2; d_call: TRBD1; clone_size: .; j_call: TRBJ2-1
cdr3_aa: CASSGRQGTTEAFF; v_call: TRBV2; d_call: TRBD1; clone_size: .; j_call: TRBJ1-1
cdr3_aa: CASAQGAEAFF; v_call: TRBV12-5; d_call: TRBD1; clone_size: .; j_call: TRBJ1-1
cdr3_aa: CASSQAGGRSSYNEQFF; v_call: TRBV4-2; d_call: TRBD2; clone_size: once; j_call: TRBJ2-1
cdr3_aa: CASSTDRGYEKLFF; v_call: TRBV5-6; d_call: TRBD1; clone_size: few; j_call: TRBJ1-4
cdr3_aa: CATRAEDYGYTF; v_call: TRBV27; d_call: .; clone_size: .; j_call: TRBJ1-2
cdr3_aa: CAWDRDSPLHF; v_call: TRBV30; d_call: TRBD1; clone_size: .; j_call: TRBJ1-6
cdr3_aa: CSVGTPTGTHLDEQFF; v_call: TRBV29-1; d_call: .; clone_size: .; j_call: TRBJ2-1
cdr3_aa: CAITRGLAGFTDTQYF; v_call: TRBV10-3; d_call: TRBD2; clone_size: once; j_call: TRBJ2-3